This TCR beta chain was retrieved from a study of blood T cells in healthy people across ages (dated by TCRdb to between 2014 and 2017). Background for the entire study: Template switching captured roughly one uniquely barcoded TCR beta cDNA molecule per two T cells in model experiments. For two donors (one aged 18 to 29 and one aged 80 or older), the study analyzed two additional independent replicas of 1 million unique cDNA reads from the same blood draw. To avoid experimental bias, donors of different ages were distributed randomly across sequencing lanes. The donors were split into four age groups: young (average 16 years), middle-aged (39), aged (62) and long-lived (more than 80). Age-related changes in TCR beta repertoire diversity were measured in the study by deep sequencing normalized with unique cDNA molecular identifiers. Overall study results and their limits: Because profiling used bulk unsorted PBMCs, naive and antigen-experienced compartments could not be compared conclusively. Observed TCR beta diversity per million T cells fell roughly linearly with age, and a significant reduction was already apparent by age roughly 40. The percentage of naive T cells measured by flow cytometry correlated strongly with observed TCR beta diversity. Estimates of total diversity from one million sequenced T cells were regarded as lower bounds and underestimates. Donor CMV infection status was unknown, potentially confounding age-related changes in expanded clonotypes. Compared with the aged group, more naive CD4+ T cells, fewer expanded clones and increased TCR diversity were shown by the long-lived group, suggesting age selection.

Systemically healthy Caucasian individuals from Russia, roughly 40 in total and aged roughly 6 to 95 years, were included as donors. Each donor gave 8 to 10 milliliters of peripheral blood, collected into EDTA-treated Vacutainer tubes. PBMCs were isolated by Ficoll-Paque density-gradient centrifugation, with at least 7 million obtained per sample. Total RNA, at least 6 micrograms per sample, was extracted from PBMCs with Trizol reagent. For every donor, an aliquot of PBMCs went through flow cytometry to measure the percentages of naive CD45RAhigh/CD27high T cells. CDR1 LGHDT and CDR2 YNNKEL were looked up in the germline V gene (reference sequence). The CDR3 sequence holds 13 residues, the cysteine and phenylalanine included. Only the CDR3 region is kept as DNA, spanning 39 bases read in frame from base 1. V is shortened by 0 bases, J by 6 bases, and the region joining them spans 8 bases. Library construction relied on 5' RACE. A second PCR of roughly 6 to 12 cycles was performed with a sample-barcoded 5' primer and a J-beta primer mix. Each TCR beta cDNA molecule received a unique molecular identifier from a template-switch 5' adaptor carrying 12 random nucleotides. At least 2.5 million CDR3-containing paired-end reads were obtained from each sample. The Mint cDNA synthesis kit, primed by a TRBC-specific oligonucleotide, was used to synthesize first-strand cDNA from all RNA. After uracil-DNA glycosylase treatment, a first 18-cycle PCR used universal primers M1SS and BC2_uni_R on all cDNA. Regarding the original processing steps: For normalization, 1 million high-quality reads, each with a distinct molecular identifier, were randomly selected from each sample. Instead of being binned into consensus sequences, reads that shared molecular identifiers were thrown out. CDR3 identification, clonotype clustering and error correction used MiTCR with a Q25 quality threshold and the strictest error-elimination algorithm. Lower-bound total TCR beta diversity was estimated with a nonparametric unseen species model using Euler transformation. TCRdb trimmed public reads at Q25 via fastp, called clones via MiXCR and kept in-frame beta chains. Each CDR3 protein appears once, grouped with its most common genes and DNA. The V and J calls shown here were made by TCRdb, not taken from the authors' results. The sample includes some 1.8 million distinct CDR3 sequences, with roughly two fifths observed a single time. Under 25% of the sample rests with the top ten.

As for this clonotype: Its antigen is still unknown. Base qualities were left out, and no much larger clone turns up one base away.

This receptor was identified in a human donor in good health. Sample: blood. Rearrangement joined TRBV3-1 to TRBJ2-5, with the D gene call left open. The CDR3 protein sequence reads: CASSQEGSQTQYF. The DNA sequence follows: TGTGCCAGCAGCCAAGAGGGCAGTCAGACCCAGTACTTC.